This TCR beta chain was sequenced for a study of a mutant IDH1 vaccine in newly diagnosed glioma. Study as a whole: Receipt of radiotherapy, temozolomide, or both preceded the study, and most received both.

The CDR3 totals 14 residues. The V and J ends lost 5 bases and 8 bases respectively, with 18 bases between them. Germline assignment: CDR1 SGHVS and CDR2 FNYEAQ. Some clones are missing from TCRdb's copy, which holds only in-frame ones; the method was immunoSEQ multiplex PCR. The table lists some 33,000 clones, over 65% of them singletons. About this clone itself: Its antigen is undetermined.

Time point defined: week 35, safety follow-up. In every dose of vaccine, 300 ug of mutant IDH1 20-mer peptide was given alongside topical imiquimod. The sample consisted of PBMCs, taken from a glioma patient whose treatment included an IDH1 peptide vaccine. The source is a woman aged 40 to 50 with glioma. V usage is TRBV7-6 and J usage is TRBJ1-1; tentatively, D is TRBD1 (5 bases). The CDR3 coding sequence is TGTGCCAGCAGCCGCACCGGACCTCAGGGCGAAGCTTTCTTT. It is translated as CASSRTGPQGEAFF.